One TCR beta chain is described in this entry. The length of the CDR3 is 15 residues. Per the germline V gene, CDR1 is MDHEN and CDR2 is SYDVKM. V was clipped by 4 bases and J by 1 base; unmatched bases: 5. The data were taken from a study of blood T cell repertoires in COVID-19. On the study more broadly: Samples representing acute and convalescent COVID-19 were sourced from the United States, Italy and Spain. Sample material is recorded as cDNA or gDNA derived from T cells, B-cell-depleted T cells, or PBMCs.

Authors' processing steps: Nucleated cell number was recorded as an estimate derived from reference gene primer amplification. Libraries were prepared by immunoSEQ multiplex PCR; TCRdb keeps only in-frame clonotypes and omits some of them. The DNA was the basis for D and trimming; V, J and clone size are from that table. The profile covers about 300,000 clones, with roughly 84% appearing a single time and more than 1.4% taken by the ten largest. This clonotype was sampled from a human donor with COVID-19, enrolled during active disease. The donor label of this sample is uncertain. Material: peripheral blood. The V call is TRBV28, the J call TRBJ2-7; 9 nucleotides line up with TRBD1. The CDR3 sequence: CASSSRDRASYEQYF. The CDR3 bases are TGTGCCAGCAGTTCCCGGGACAGGGCATCCTACGAGCAGTACTTC.